What follows is one TCR beta chain and its context. This entry comes from a study of response to subunit inactivated influenza vaccine. The CDR3 is 14 amino acids. CDR1 is LNHDA and CDR2 is SQIVND in the germline V gene (reference sequence). V lost 6 bases to trimming and J lost 4 bases, with 12 bases between them. TCRdb re-analysed the RT-PCR reads in MiXCR, keeping a single row per CDR3 protein. The sample has about 700,000 distinct CDR3 sequences, less than 15% seen once. The TCR comes from a middle-aged man who received an inactivated influenza vaccine. This chain connects TRBV19 to TRBJ2-2; D perhaps matches TRBD2 (6 bases). The specimen was PBMCs from blood, collected 14 to 15 days before vaccination. For the CDR3, the DNA is TGTGCCAGTAGAATCCGGGGGTCCACCGGGGAGCTGTTTTTT. This translates into CASRIRGSTGELFF.